This T cell receptor beta chain derives from a study of T cell responses to AZD1222 COVID-19 vaccine. Notes on this clone: Antigen: not known.

TCRdb's table, derived via immunoSEQ multiplex PCR, lists solely in-frame clones and lacks some. The table has 120,000 to 150,000 clones, roughly 87% seen once; the top ten hold 5% to 5.5%. Study-wide results and limits: Spike-specific TCR breadth and depth grew following two AZD1222 doses.

Trimming removed 5 bases from V and 1 base from J; junction bases left unmatched: 7. The germline gives CDR1 KGHSH, CDR2 LQKENI. The CDR3 is 15 residues long. The rearrangement links TRBV18 to TRBJ2-5; TRBD1 matches 7 bases. Sequencing used peripheral blood, obtained 28 days after the second dose of the MenACWY control vaccine. The TCR originated in an adult who received the MenACWY meningococcal vaccine as a control. The CDR3: CASSWAQGPQETQYF. The CDR3 nucleotides are TGTGCCAGCTCATGGGCACAGGGGCCCCAAGAGACCCAGTACTTC.